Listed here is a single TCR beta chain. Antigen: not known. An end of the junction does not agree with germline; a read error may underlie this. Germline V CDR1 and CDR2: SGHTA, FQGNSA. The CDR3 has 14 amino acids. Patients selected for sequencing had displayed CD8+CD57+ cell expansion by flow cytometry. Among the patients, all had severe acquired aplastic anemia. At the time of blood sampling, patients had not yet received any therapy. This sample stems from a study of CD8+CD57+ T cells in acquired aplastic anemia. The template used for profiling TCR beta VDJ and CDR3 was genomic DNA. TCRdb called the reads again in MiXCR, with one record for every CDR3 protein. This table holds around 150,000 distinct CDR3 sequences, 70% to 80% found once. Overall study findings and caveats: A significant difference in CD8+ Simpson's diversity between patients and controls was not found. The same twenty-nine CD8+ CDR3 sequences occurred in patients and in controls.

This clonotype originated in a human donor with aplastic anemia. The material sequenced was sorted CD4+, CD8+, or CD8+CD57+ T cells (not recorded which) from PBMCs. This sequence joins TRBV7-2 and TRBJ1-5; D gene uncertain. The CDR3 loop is CSSSLVPGNQPQHF. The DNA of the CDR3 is TGTTCCAGCAGCTTAGTACCAGGCAATCAGCCCCAGCATTTT. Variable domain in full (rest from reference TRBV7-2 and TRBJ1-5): GAGVSQSPSNKVTEKGKDVELRCDPISGHTALYWYRQSLGQGLEFLIYFQGNSAPDKSGLPSDRFSAERTGGSVSTLTIQRTQQEDSAVYLCSSSLVPGNQPQHFGDGTRLSIL.